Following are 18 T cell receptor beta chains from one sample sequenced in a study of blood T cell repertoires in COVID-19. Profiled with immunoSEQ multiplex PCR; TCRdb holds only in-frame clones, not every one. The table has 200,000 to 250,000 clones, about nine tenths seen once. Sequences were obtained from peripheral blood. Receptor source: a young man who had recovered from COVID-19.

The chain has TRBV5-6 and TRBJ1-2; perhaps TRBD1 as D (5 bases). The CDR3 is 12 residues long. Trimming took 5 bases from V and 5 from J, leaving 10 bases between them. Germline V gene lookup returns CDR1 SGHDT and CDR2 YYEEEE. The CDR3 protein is CASRGVEYGYTF. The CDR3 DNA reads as TGTGCCAGCAGAGGGGTAGAATATGGCTACACCTTC.

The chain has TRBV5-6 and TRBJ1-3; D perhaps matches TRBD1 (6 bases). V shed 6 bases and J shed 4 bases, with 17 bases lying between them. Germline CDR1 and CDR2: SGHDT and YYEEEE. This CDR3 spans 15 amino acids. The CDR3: CASTPAGAGGNTIYF. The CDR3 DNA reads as TGTGCCAGCACACCCGCGGGGGCCGGCGGAAACACCATATATTTT.

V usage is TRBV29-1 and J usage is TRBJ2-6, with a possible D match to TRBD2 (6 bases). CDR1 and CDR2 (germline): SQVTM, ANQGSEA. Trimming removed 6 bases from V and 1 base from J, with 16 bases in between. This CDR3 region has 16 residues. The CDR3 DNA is TGCAGCGTGACGACTAGGGAAAAATCTGGGGCCAACGTCCTGACTTTC. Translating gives CSVTTREKSGANVLTF.

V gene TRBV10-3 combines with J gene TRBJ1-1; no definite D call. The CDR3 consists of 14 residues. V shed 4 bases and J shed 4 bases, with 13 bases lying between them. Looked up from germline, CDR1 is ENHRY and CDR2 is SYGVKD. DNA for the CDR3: TGTGCCATCAGTGGACCGGGGAGGACCACTGAAGCTTTCTTT. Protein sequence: CAISGPGRTTEAFF.

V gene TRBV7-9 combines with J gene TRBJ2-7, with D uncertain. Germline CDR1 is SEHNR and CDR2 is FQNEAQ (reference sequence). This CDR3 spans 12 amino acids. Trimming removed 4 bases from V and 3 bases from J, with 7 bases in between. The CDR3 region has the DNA TGTGCCAGCAGCTCCTACCACTACGAGCAGTACTTC. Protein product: CASSSYHYEQYF.

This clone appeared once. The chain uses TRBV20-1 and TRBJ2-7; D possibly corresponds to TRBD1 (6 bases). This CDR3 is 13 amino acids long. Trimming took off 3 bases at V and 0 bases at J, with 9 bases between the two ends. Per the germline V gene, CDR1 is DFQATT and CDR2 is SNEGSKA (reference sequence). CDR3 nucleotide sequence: TGCAGTGCTAGTGAGGACAGCTCCTACGAGCAGTACTTC. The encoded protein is CSASEDSSYEQYF.

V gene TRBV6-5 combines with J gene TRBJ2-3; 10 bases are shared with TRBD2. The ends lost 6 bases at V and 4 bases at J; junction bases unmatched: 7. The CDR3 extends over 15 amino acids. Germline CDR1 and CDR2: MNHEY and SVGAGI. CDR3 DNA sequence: TGTGCCAGCAGGGCTAGCGGGGGTTACCCAGATACGCAGTATTTT. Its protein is CASRASGGYPDTQYF.

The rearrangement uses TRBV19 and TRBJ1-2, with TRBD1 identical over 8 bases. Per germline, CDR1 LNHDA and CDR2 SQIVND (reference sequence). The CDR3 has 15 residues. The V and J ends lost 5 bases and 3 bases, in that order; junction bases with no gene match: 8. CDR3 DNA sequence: TGTGCCAGTAGTTCTAGATCGGACAGGGACTATGGCTACACCTTC. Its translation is CASSSRSDRDYGYTF.

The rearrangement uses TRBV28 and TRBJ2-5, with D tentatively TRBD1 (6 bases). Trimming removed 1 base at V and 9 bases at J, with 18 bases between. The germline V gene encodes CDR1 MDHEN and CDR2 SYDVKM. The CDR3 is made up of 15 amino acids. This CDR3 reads CASSLSGYRAAAQYF. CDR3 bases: TGTGCCAGCAGTTTATCAGGGTACAGGGCGGCTGCCCAGTACTTC. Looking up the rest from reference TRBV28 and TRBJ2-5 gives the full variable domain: DVKVTQSSRYLVKRTGEKVFLECVQDMDHENMFWYRQDPGLGLRLIYFSYDVKMKEKGDIPEGYSVSREKKERFSLILESASTNQTSMYLCASSLSGYRAAAQYFGPGTRLLVL.

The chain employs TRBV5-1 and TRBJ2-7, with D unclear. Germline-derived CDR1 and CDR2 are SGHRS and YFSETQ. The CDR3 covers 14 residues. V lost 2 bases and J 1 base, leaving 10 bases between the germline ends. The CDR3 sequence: CASSFSATSYEQYF. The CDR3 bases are TGCGCCAGCAGCTTCAGCGCAACGTCCTACGAGCAGTACTTC.

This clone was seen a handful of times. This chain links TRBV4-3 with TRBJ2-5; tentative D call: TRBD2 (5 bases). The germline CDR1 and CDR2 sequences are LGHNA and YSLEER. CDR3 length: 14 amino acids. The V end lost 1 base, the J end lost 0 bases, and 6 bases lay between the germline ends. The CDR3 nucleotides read TGCGCCAGCAGCCAAGGGACTTACCAAGAGACCCAGTACTTC. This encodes CASSQGTYQETQYF.

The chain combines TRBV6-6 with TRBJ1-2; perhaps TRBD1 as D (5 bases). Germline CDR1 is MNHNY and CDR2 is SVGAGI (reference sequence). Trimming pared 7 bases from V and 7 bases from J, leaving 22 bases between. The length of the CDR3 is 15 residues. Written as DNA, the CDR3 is TGTGCCAGCAATTTACCACAGGATACCTTAGGTGGCTACACCTTC. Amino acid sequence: CASNLPQDTLGGYTF.

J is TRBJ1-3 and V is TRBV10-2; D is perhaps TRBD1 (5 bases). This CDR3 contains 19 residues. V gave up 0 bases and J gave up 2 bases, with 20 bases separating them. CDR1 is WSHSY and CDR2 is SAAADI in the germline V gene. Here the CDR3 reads CASSESTPFRDFAGNTIYF. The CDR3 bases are TGCGCCAGCAGTGAGTCAACTCCATTCCGGGACTTTGCTGGAAACACCATATATTTT.

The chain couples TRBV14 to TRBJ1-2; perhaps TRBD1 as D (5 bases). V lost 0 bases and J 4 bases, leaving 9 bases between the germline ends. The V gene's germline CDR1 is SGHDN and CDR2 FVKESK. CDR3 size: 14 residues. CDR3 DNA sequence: TGTGCCAGCAGCCAAGATTTCCAGGGCTATGGCTACACCTTC. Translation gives CASSQDFQGYGYTF. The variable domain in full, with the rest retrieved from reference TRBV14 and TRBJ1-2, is EAGVTQFPSHSVIEKGQTVTLRCDPISGHDNLYWYRRVMGKEIKFLLHFVKESKQDESGMPNNRFLAERTGGTYSTLKVQPAELEDSGVYFCASSQDFQGYGYTFGSGTRLTVV.

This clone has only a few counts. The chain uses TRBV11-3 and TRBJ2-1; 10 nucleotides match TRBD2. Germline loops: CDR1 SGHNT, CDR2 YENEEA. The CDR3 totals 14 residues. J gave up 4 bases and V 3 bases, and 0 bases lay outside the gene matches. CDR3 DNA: TGTGCCAGCAGCTTTAGCGGGGGGTACAATGAGCAGTTCTTC. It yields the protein CASSFSGGYNEQFF. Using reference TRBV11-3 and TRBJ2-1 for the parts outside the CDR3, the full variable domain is EAGVVQSPRYKIIEKKQPVAFWCNPISGHNTLYWYLQNLGQGPELLIRYENEEAVDDSQLPKDRFSAERLKGVDSTLKIQPAELGDSAVYLCASSFSGGYNEQFFGPGTRLTVL.

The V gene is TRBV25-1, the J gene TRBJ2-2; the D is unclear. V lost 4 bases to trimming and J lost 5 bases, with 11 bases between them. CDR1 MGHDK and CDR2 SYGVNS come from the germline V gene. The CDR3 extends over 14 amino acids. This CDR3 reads CASSGPVGTGELFF. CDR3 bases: TGTGCCAGCAGTGGACCTGTCGGGACCGGGGAGCTGTTTTTT.

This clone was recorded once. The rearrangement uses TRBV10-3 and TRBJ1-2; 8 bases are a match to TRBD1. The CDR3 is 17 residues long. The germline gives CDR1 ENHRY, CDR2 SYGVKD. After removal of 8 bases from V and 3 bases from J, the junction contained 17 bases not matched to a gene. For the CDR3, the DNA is TGTGCCATCCGCCCGCATGAACTTCGACAGGGGCACTATGGCTACACCTTC. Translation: CAIRPHELRQGHYGYTF.

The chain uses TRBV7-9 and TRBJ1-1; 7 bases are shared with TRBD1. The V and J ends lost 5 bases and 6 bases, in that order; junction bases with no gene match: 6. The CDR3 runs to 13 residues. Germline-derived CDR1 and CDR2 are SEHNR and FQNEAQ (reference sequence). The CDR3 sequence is CASSPPGGSEAFF. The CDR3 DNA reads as TGTGCCAGCAGCCCGCCAGGGGGGTCTGAAGCTTTCTTT.